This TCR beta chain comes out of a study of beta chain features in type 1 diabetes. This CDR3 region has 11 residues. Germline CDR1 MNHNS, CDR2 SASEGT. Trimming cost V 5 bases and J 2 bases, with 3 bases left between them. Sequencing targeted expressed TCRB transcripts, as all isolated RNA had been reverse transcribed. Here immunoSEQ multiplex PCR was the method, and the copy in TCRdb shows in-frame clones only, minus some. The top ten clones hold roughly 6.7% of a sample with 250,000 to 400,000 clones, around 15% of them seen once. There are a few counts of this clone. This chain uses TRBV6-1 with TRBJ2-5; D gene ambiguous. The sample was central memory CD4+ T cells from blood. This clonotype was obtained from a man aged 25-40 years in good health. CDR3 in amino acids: CASSQQETQYF. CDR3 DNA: TGTGCCAGCAGTCAGCAAGAGACCCAGTACTTC.